One sample yielded the 24 T cell receptor beta chains listed below, sequenced in a study of cytomegalovirus exposure and HLA in healthy donors. The PCR used 60 Vbeta and 13 Jbeta primers. The protocol was immunoSEQ multiplex PCR, while the TCRdb copy is restricted to in-frame clones and leaves out a portion. Here the sample spans about 160,000 clones, about 80% being singletons. Specimen: PBMCs. These receptors originate from a man younger than 35 in good health and CMV-seropositive.

This chain uses TRBV2 with TRBJ1-5; D unclear. The germline CDR1 and CDR2 sequences are SNHLY and FYNNEI. Trimming took 8 bases from V and 3 from J, leaving 11 bases between them. There are 13 residues in the CDR3. The CDR3 DNA reads as TGTGCCAGCTCGATGCGGAACAATCAGCCCCAGCATTTT. It yields the protein CASSMRNNQPQHF.

A few counts support this clone. This chain joins TRBV7-9 and TRBJ1-1, with D possibly TRBD1 on 5 matching bases. In germline, CDR1 is SEHNR, CDR2 FQNEAQ (reference sequence). The CDR3 spans 12 residues. V lost 11 bases, J lost 4 bases, and 14 bases lay in between. The CDR3 DNA follows: TGTGCCGACAGCGGGGAGGTCACTGAAGCTTTCTTT. Protein sequence: CADSGEVTEAFF.

The chain uses TRBV11-3 and TRBJ2-1; D perhaps matches TRBD1 (6 bases). This CDR3 contains 13 residues. Germline V CDR1 and CDR2: SGHNT, YENEEA. Trimming removed 5 bases from V and 8 bases from J, with 13 bases in between. The CDR3 loop reads CASSLTQGHEQFF. CDR3 nucleotide sequence: TGTGCCAGCAGCCTAACACAGGGTCATGAGCAGTTCTTC.

V is TRBV11-2 and J is TRBJ1-5; 8 nucleotides match TRBD1. Trimming removed 5 bases from V and 9 bases from J; junction bases left unmatched: 9. The CDR3 consists of 14 residues. The germline CDR1 and CDR2 sequences are SGHAT and FQNNGV. The CDR3: CASSPGQALWPQHF. The CDR3 nucleotides are TGTGCCAGCAGCCCGGGACAGGCTTTATGGCCCCAGCATTTT.

The rearrangement uses TRBV10-1 and TRBJ2-7; 9 positions agree with TRBD1. Germline V gene data show CDR1 as WNHNN and CDR2 as SYGVQD (reference sequence). CDR3 length: 18 residues. J gave up 5 bases and V 0 bases, and 14 bases lay outside the gene matches. In DNA, the CDR3 is TGCGCCAGCAGTGAGTCGAATGGCGGGACAGGGAGTGGAGACGAGCAGTACTTC. It specifies CASSESNGGTGSGDEQYF.

This chain links TRBV4-2 with TRBJ2-2; the D is unclear. The germline CDR1 and CDR2 sequences are LGHNA and YNFKEQ. V was pared by 5 bases and J by 5 bases, with 9 bases between. The CDR3 contains 13 residues. The CDR3 DNA follows: TGTGCCAGCAGCTCACAGAGAACCGGGGAGCTGTTTTTT. It yields the protein CASSSQRTGELFF.

The DNA of the CDR3 is TGTGCCAGTAGTATGTCCCCCGACAGGGGGGTAGGCTACACCTTC. Its protein product is CASSMSPDRGVGYTF. The chain joins TRBV19 to TRBJ1-2; TRBD1 matches at 9 bases. Trimming at V came to 3 bases and at J to 8 bases, leaving 10 bases not matched to a gene. Germline V lookup: CDR1 LNHDA, CDR2 SQIVND (reference sequence). The CDR3 has 15 residues.

This clone has only a few counts. The J gene is TRBJ1-3, the V gene TRBV7-2; the D gene is possibly TRBD1 (6 bases). Deletions cut 0 bases from V and 2 bases from J, with 11 bases between. The CDR3 covers 16 residues. Germline CDR1 SGHTA, CDR2 FQGNSA. The CDR3 nucleotides read TGTGCCAGCAGCTTAGCGCACGGGGGGCCTGGAAACACCATATATTTT. As protein: CASSLAHGGPGNTIYF.

This clone was seen a few times. V gene TRBV25-1 combines with J gene TRBJ1-3, with D possibly being TRBD1 (5 bases). Trimming removed 0 bases from V and 1 base from J, with 10 bases in between. Germline CDR1 MGHDK, CDR2 SYGVNS. The CDR3 has 16 amino acids. The CDR3 protein is CASSEYLGGSGNTIYF. Written as DNA, the CDR3 is TGTGCCAGCAGTGAATATCTGGGGGGTTCTGGAAACACCATATATTTT.

The chain links TRBV13 to TRBJ2-3, with D possibly being TRBD1 (8 bases). The CDR3 consists of 15 residues. From germline, CDR1 is PRHDT and CDR2 FYEKMQ (reference sequence). V lost 4 bases and J lost 4, with 15 bases in between. CDR3 nucleotides: TGTGCCAGCAGCTCGTGGACAGGGAGGGCAGATACGCAGTATTTT. It yields the protein CASSSWTGRADTQYF. Complete variable domain (other parts from reference TRBV13 and TRBJ2-3): AAGVIQSPRHLIKEKRETATLKCYPIPRHDTVYWYQQGPGQDPQFLISFYEKMQSDKGSIPDRFSAQQFSDYHSELNMSSLELGDSALYFCASSSWTGRADTQYFGPGTRLTVL.

The rearrangement uses TRBV27 and TRBJ1-6, with D possibly being TRBD1 (6 bases). With 3 bases removed from V and 7 bases from J, the gap between germline ends came to 19 bases. There are 17 residues in the CDR3. Germline-derived CDR1 and CDR2 are MNHEY and SMNVEV (reference sequence). CDR3 loop: CASSFSSGGLKNSPLHF. In DNA, the CDR3 is TGTGCCAGCAGTTTTTCCTCCGGGGGGCTGAAGAATTCACCCCTCCACTTT.

This chain uses TRBV7-2 with TRBJ1-1, with D uncertain. Per the germline V gene, CDR1 is SGHTA and CDR2 is FQGNSA. The CDR3 runs to 13 residues. Trimming left V 1 base short and J 5 bases short, with 8 bases between. In DNA form, the CDR3 reads TGTGCCAGCAGCTTAGGAGGTTTGACTGAAGCTTTCTTT. Translation: CASSLGGLTEAFF.

The chain is built from TRBV27 and TRBJ2-7; D is possibly TRBD2 (6 bases). Germline loops: CDR1 MNHEY, CDR2 SMNVEV (reference sequence). CDR3 length: 13 residues. Trimming pared 6 bases from V and 0 bases from J, leaving 9 bases between. This chain's CDR3 is CASREGASYEQYF. CDR3 bases: TGTGCCAGCAGGGAGGGAGCCTCCTACGAGCAGTACTTC.

The chain couples TRBV6-5 to TRBJ2-7; TRBD1 might be the D (5 bases). Germline V gene data show CDR1 as MNHEY and CDR2 as SVGAGI. This CDR3 region has 14 residues. V lost 5 bases and J 3 bases, leaving 14 bases between the germline ends. CDR3 in amino acids: CASSGQGDFYEQYF. The DNA for the CDR3 is TGTGCCAGCAGTGGACAAGGAGATTTCTACGAGCAGTACTTC.

The chain employs TRBV6-5 and TRBJ1-3; the match to TRBD1 covers 7 bases. V shed 5 bases, J shed 4 bases, and the junction held 5 bases outside the gene matches. Germline V gene data show CDR1 as MNHEY and CDR2 as SVGAGI. The CDR3 is 14 amino acids. The CDR3 spells CASSRDRQGNTIYF. For the CDR3, the DNA is TGTGCCAGCAGTCGGGACAGACAAGGAAACACCATATATTTT.

V usage is TRBV19 and J usage is TRBJ1-6; D remains unclear. From germline, CDR1 is LNHDA and CDR2 SQIVND (reference sequence). CDR3 length: 12 amino acids. Trimming shortened V by 8 bases and J by 13 bases, and 15 bases separated the two germline ends. The CDR3 spells CASGEVRTPLHF. The DNA of the CDR3 is TGTGCCAGTGGCGAGGTCAGGACTCCCCTCCACTTT. The variable domain in full, with the rest retrieved from reference TRBV19 and TRBJ1-6, is DGGITQSPKYLFRKEGQNVTLSCEQNLNHDAMYWYRQDPGQGLRLIYYSQIVNDFQKGDIAEGYSVSREKKESFPLTVTSAQKNPTAFYLCASGEVRTPLHFGNGTRLTVT.

This chain connects TRBV6-5 to TRBJ2-5; possibly TRBD2 for D (7 bases). Germline CDR1 and CDR2: MNHEY and SVGAGI. The CDR3 covers 14 residues. Deletions cut 6 bases from V and 7 bases from J, with 18 bases between. The DNA for the CDR3 is TGTGCCAGCAGCTCCGGGGGGCCAAAAGGGACCCAGTACTTC. This encodes CASSSGGPKGTQYF.

V gene TRBV7-6 combines with J gene TRBJ2-5, with 7 bases that match TRBD1. The DNA end is a closer match to TRBJ2-7, so the J assignment may be wrong. Per the germline V gene, CDR1 is SGHVS and CDR2 is FNYEAQ. The CDR3 loop spans 16 amino acids. CDR3 DNA: TGTGCCAGCAGCTTAAGGTCTGGGGACAGAGCCTACGAGCAGTACTTC. Encoded protein: CASSLRSGDRAYEQYF.

This chain uses TRBV7-9 with TRBJ2-6; D is ambiguous. The V and J ends lost 3 bases and 0 bases respectively, with 3 bases between them. This CDR3 has 14 amino acids. Germline V gives CDR1 SEHNR, CDR2 FQNEAQ (reference sequence). CDR3: CASSFNSGANVLTF. CDR3 nucleotide sequence: TGTGCCAGCAGCTTCAACTCTGGGGCCAACGTCCTGACTTTC. The variable domain in full, with the rest retrieved from reference TRBV7-9 and TRBJ2-6, is DTGVSQNPRHKITKRGQNVTFRCDPISEHNRLYWYRQTLGQGPEFLTYFQNEAQLEKSRLLSDRFSAERPKGSFSTLEIQRTEQGDSAMYLCASSFNSGANVLTFGAGSRLTVL.

This clone was observed a handful of times. V and J are TRBV19 and TRBJ2-1; 8 bases agree with TRBD1. Germline V gives CDR1 LNHDA, CDR2 SQIVND (reference sequence). Trimming took 3 bases from V and 9 from J; bases not matched to a gene: 7. The CDR3 is 14 residues long. The CDR3 DNA follows: TGTGCCAGTAGTATCACCCAGGGGGCGAGTGAGCAGTTCTTC. It translates to CASSITQGASEQFF.

CDR3 sequence: CASSLITGGTGELFF. CDR3 in DNA: TGTGCCAGCAGCTTAATCACAGGGGGCACCGGGGAGCTGTTTTTT. The chain recombines TRBV11-2 with TRBJ2-2, with 8 nucleotides matching TRBD1. Germline V gives CDR1 SGHAT, CDR2 FQNNGV. CDR3 length equals 15 residues. V shed 2 bases, J shed 4 bases, and the junction held 3 bases outside the gene matches.

This chain connects TRBV2 to TRBJ2-7; TRBD1 aligns across 7 bases. J lost 4 bases, V lost 7 bases, and 13 bases had no gene match. The length of the CDR3 is 15 residues. Germline V CDR1 and CDR2: SNHLY, FYNNEI. The CDR3 nucleotides read TGTGCCAGCACCGAAGGGGGCAGGGTCGAATACGAGCAGTACTTC. Translating it yields CASTEGGRVEYEQYF.

Regarding this clone: A read error may produce the germline difference seen at one junction end. The chain links TRBV25-1 to TRBJ1-1; TRBD1 might be the D (5 bases). The CDR3 length is 10 residues. Germline V gene sequence: CDR1 MGHDK, CDR2 SYGVNS. The CDR3 spells CASGIDRPLF. The CDR3 DNA is TGTGCCAGCGGGATTGACAGACCACTTTTT.

This chain links TRBV5-6 with TRBJ2-2; D is unclear. Germline CDR1 reads SGHDT; CDR2 reads YYEEEE. V gave up 2 bases and J gave up 1 base, with 21 bases separating them. The CDR3 loop spans 19 amino acids. The CDR3 nucleotides read TGTGCCAGCAGCTTTTTCGTCAAGCCCGTGCTTGGGAACACCGGGGAGCTGTTTTTT. Protein: CASSFFVKPVLGNTGELFF.